This TCR beta chain was recorded in a study of blood T cell repertoires in COVID-19 (dated by TCRdb to about 2020). Turning to the overall study: Samples from collaborators originated in the United States, Italy and Spain and spanned both the acute and convalescent phases of COVID-19. The material from the prospective study consisted of cDNA or gDNA derived from T cells, B-cell-depleted T cells, or PBMCs. Subjects who had been exposed to COVID-19, were actively infected with it, or had recovered from it provided the deeply sampled blood TCRbeta repertoires that made up the dataset. The repertoires were released in a freely available public database intended as a resource for research on the immune response to SARS-CoV-2. Samples were obtained from the ongoing ImmuneRACE study (first 160 participants) and from some 1,300 subjects provided by 6 global collaborators. The sample metadata nearly always contained a de-identified subject ID, COVID-19 status, age in years and sex. Where HLA class I and class II types were available, the types were taken from metadata supplied by the sample provider, not from assay-based typing. Results the study describes overall, beyond this receptor: The quantity of clinical and demographic metadata differed by source and by participant and was supplied without curation.

With respect to this clone: No cognate antigen has been identified for it. The record has no base qualities; no much larger clone is one base away.

The immunoSEQ Assay, a bias-controlled multiplex PCR, was used to amplify TCRbeta CDR3 regions from genomic DNA. For the original study's pipeline: Nucleated cell counts per sample were estimated from amplification of reference gene primers within the assay. Sequence reads were collapsed and filtered to measure the absolute abundance of every unique TCRbeta CDR3 rearrangement. For each sample, productive Simpson clonality was calculated as the square root of Simpson's diversity index over productive rearrangements. The source is immuneACCESS, and TCRdb retained only in-frame sequences with V and J called. Part of the clones is not carried over; for the studies checked, unresolved V genes explain less than half of this, and the remainder is unexplained. The V and J calls and clone size come from that table; D and trimming were worked out from the DNA. The sample data list 110,000 or so clones, and around 80% of these were observed just once. The ten largest clones add up to 7.9% of the sample.

Each collaborating institution followed its own protocols to collect whole blood in K2EDTA tubes. For TCRbeta analysis, collaborators shipped samples in one of three forms: frozen whole blood, isolated PBMCs, or DNA extracted from either of those sample types. From cysteine to phenylalanine, the CDR3 is 15 amino acids long. The kept DNA is CDR3 alone, 45 bases in frame from the first base. The trim is 1 base for V and 4 bases for J, with a gap of 10 bases between the germline ends. The CDR1 and CDR2 encoded by the germline V gene are LGHNA and YNFKEQ. This sequence uses TRBV4-2 and TRBJ2-2, with no D gene named confidently. Sequenced material: peripheral blood. The receptor was derived from an elderly woman with active or convalescent COVID-19. The CDR3 is CASSQAGLGTGELFF. The nucleotides read TGTGCCAGCAGCCAAGCGGGTCTGGGCACCGGGGAGCTGTTTTTT.